This TCR beta chain was sequenced in a study of blood T cells in healthy people across ages. This clonotype was detected ten times or more. Its antigen is still unknown. Findings of the study overall: A roughly linear fall in TCR beta diversity per million T cells was seen with increasing age. PBMC samples, being unsorted, prevented any conclusive comparison of naive and antigen-experienced cells.

The use of a sample-barcoded 5' primer and a J-beta primer mix characterized a second PCR of about 6 to 12 cycles. TCRdb re-derived calls from the 5' RACE reads in MiXCR, one entry per CDR3 protein. This sample has 630,000 or so distinct CDR3 sequences; about 30% occur once, and the top ten carry more than 15%. Trimming shortened V by 3 bases and J by 5 bases, and 8 bases separated the two germline ends. The CDR3 has 12 residues. CDR1 and CDR2 from the germline V gene are DFQATT and SNEGSKA (reference sequence). The sequence derives from an elderly woman in good health. The chain has TRBV20-1 and TRBJ2-1, with D uncertain. Sequencing was carried out using blood. CDR3 nucleotides: TGCAGTGCTAGTAATGTGAACAATGAGCAGTTCTTC. Translated, it gives CSASNVNNEQFF.